There are many counts of the clone carrying this T cell receptor beta chain. Antigen: not known. V was clipped by 5 bases and J by 7 bases, with 14 bases between them. CDR3 size: 14 residues. Looked up from germline, CDR1 is LNHNV and CDR2 is YYDKDF (reference sequence). TCRdb processed the 5' RACE reads anew with MiXCR; each CDR3 protein has one entry. The data show about 130,000 distinct CDR3 sequences, approximately 6.6% seen once. This sample is drawn from a study of T cells after yellow fever vaccination. Notes on the study in general: Abundant contaminating clonotypes from the bulk population could appear in FACS-sorted repertoires.

Sequenced here: CD4+ T cells sorted from PBMCs, sampled 10 days after the yellow fever booster vaccination. This clonotype originated in a man younger than 40 who received the YFV17D yellow fever vaccine. The J gene is TRBJ2-2, the V gene TRBV15; a possible D gene is TRBD1 (5 bases). DNA of the CDR3: TGTGCCACCAGCGCCAGGGATTACAGCGGGGAGCTGTTTTTT. Translation: CATSARDYSGELFF.